Following are 7 T cell receptor beta chains from one sample sequenced in a study of T cell clones after liver transplantation. TCRdb keeps only in-frame clones here, not all; method: immunoSEQ multiplex PCR. The sample lists 50,000 to 70,000 clones, about two thirds occurring once. The sample consisted of CD4+ T cells from blood, taken at the approximately 16-month timepoint. The receptors were gathered from a human patient who received a liver transplant. The T cells may come from the graft donor.

This rearrangement joins TRBV30 to TRBJ2-1, with D uncertain. Germline CDR1 GTSNPN, CDR2 SVGIG (reference sequence). Trimming removed 4 bases at V and 6 bases at J, with 7 bases between. There are 11 residues in the CDR3. CDR3 nucleotides: TGTGCCTGGAAAGGTTTCAATGAGCAGTTCTTC. Translated: CAWKGFNEQFF.

DNA for the CDR3: TGCAGCGCGGACAGGGGGGGGAACACTGAAGCTTTCTTT. Translation gives CSADRGGNTEAFF. The chain uses TRBV29-1 and TRBJ1-1; the match to TRBD1 covers 10 bases. The CDR3 length is 13 residues. The V gene end was trimmed by 7 bases and the J gene end by 1 base; junction bases not matched to a gene: 3. Looked up from germline, CDR1 is SQVTM and CDR2 is ANQGSEA.

This clone was recorded only once. V and J are TRBV30 and TRBJ2-1, with D perhaps matching TRBD1 or TRBD2 (5 bases each). The germline CDR1 and CDR2 sequences are GTSNPN and SVGIG (reference sequence). The CDR3 has 17 residues. V dropped 1 base and J dropped 6 bases, with 22 bases sitting between them. CDR3 region: CAWSGLTGDPRGNEQFF. The CDR3 DNA reads as TGTGCCTGGAGTGGGCTAACAGGAGACCCCCGGGGCAATGAGCAGTTCTTC. The full variable domain, completed using reference TRBV30 and TRBJ2-1, is SQTIHQWPATLVQPVGSPLSLECTVEGTSNPNLYWYRQAAGRGLQLLFYSVGIGQISSEVPQNLSASRPQDRQFILSSKKLLLSDSGFYLCAWSGLTGDPRGNEQFFGPGTRLTVL.

The genes are TRBV7-9 and TRBJ2-1; TRBD1 matches at 12 bases. V lost 1 base to trimming and J lost 6 bases; unmatched junction nucleotides: 4. The CDR3 runs 16 residues. CDR1 and CDR2 (germline): SEHNR, FQNEAQ (reference sequence). The CDR3 sequence is CASSLGVGQGANEQFF. The CDR3, as DNA: TGTGCCAGCAGCTTAGGGGTGGGACAGGGGGCCAATGAGCAGTTCTTC.

The table lists this clone with a few counts. V is TRBV6-5 and J is TRBJ2-7; TRBD1 matches at 10 bases. There are 15 residues in the CDR3. After removal of 2 bases from V and 3 bases from J, the junction contained 4 bases not matched to a gene. Germline V gives CDR1 MNHEY, CDR2 SVGAGI. The CDR3: CASSYGGTGVYEQYF. The CDR3, as DNA: TGTGCCAGCAGTTACGGGGGGACAGGGGTCTACGAGCAGTACTTC.

The chain uses TRBV29-1 and TRBJ2-1; maybe TRBD1 (6 bases). In germline, CDR1 is SQVTM, CDR2 ANQGSEA. V dropped 8 bases and J dropped 9 bases, with 17 bases sitting between them. The CDR3 contains 12 residues. The CDR3 coding sequence is TGCAGCACAAAAATGGGGGCCCCTGAGCAGTTCTTC. This translates into CSTKMGAPEQFF.

The chain uses TRBV5-1 and TRBJ2-7, with D unresolved. V dropped 3 bases and J dropped 4 bases, with 14 bases sitting between them. The germline V gene has CDR1 SGHRS and CDR2 YFSETQ. This CDR3 contains 14 residues. CDR3 amino acids: CASSSSDVLYEQYF. The CDR3 DNA reads as TGCGCCAGCAGCTCATCGGACGTCTTGTACGAGCAGTACTTC.